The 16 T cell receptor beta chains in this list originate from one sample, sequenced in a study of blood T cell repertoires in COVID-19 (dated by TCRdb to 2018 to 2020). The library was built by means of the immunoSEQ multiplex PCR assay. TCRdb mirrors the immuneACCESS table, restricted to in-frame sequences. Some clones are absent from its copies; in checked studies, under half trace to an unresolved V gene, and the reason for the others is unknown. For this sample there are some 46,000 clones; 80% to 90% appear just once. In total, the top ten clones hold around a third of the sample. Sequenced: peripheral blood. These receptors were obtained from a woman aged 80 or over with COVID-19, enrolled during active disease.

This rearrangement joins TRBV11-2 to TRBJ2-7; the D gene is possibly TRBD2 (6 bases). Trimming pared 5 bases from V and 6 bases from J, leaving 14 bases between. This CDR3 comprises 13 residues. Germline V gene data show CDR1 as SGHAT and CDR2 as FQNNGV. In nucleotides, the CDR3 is TGTGCCAGCAGCCGGGGGAGTGTGGGCGAGCAGTACTTC. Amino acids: CASSRGSVGEQYF.

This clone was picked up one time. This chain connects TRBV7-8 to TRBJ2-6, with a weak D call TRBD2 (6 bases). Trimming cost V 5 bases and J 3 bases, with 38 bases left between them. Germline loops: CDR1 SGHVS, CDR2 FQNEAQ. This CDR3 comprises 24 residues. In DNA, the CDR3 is TGTGCCAGCAGCCCAATAGGTGGACGGTACCGCCGGGAGCTAATTTCTGGTGGGGCCAACGTCCTGACTTTC. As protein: CASSPIGGRYRRELISGGANVLTF.

This CDR3 reads CASSWDRAEGQFF. In DNA, the CDR3 is TGCGCCAGCAGCTGGGACCGGGCGGAGGGGCAGTTCTTC. The chain has TRBV5-1 and TRBJ2-1, with D possibly being TRBD2 (6 bases). The V gene's germline CDR1 is SGHRS and CDR2 YFSETQ. The CDR3 length is 13 residues. Trimming left V 3 bases short and J 12 bases short, with 16 bases between.

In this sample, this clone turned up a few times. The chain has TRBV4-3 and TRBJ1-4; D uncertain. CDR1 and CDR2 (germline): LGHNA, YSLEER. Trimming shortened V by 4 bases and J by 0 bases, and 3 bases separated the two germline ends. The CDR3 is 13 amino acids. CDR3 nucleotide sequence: TGCGCCAGCAGCCGAGCAACTAATGAAAAACTGTTTTTT. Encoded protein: CASSRATNEKLFF.

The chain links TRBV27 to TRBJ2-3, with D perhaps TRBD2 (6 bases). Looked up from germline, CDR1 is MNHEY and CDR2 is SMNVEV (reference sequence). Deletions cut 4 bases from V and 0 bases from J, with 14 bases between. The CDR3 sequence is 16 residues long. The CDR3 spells CASSSPRAGSTDTQYF. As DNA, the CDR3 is TGTGCCAGCAGTTCCCCCCGAGCGGGTAGCACAGATACGCAGTATTTT.

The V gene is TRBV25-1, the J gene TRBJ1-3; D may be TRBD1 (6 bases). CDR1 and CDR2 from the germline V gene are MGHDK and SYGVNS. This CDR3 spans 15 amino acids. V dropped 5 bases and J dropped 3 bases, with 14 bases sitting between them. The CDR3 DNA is TGTGCCAGCAGTTTAGGGGGACATGGTGGAAACACCATATATTTT. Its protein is CASSLGGHGGNTIYF.

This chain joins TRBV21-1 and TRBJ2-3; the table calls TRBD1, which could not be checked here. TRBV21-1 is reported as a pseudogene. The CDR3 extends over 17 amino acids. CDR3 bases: TGTGCCAGCAGCAAAGCCGGGAGATTGAAACAGGGGATGGGGCAGTATTTT. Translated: CASSKAGRLKQGMGQYF.

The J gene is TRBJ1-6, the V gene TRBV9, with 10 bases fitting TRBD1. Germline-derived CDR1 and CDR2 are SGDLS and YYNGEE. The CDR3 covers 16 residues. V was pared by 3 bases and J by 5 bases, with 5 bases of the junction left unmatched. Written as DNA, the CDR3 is TGTGCCAGCAGCGAGCGACAGGGGGCCCATAATTCACCCCTCCACTTT. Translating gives CASSERQGAHNSPLHF.

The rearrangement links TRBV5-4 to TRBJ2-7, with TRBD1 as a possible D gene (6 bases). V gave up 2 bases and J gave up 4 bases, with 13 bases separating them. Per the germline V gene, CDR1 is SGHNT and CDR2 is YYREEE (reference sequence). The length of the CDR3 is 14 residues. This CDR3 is CASSLSGGGYEQYF. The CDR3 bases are TGTGCCAGCAGCTTAAGTGGGGGCGGGTACGAGCAGTACTTC. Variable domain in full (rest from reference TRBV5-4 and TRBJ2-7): ETGVTQSPTHLIKTRGQQVTLRCSSQSGHNTVSWYQQALGQGPQFIFQYYREEENGRGNFPPRFSGLQFPNYSSELNVNALELDDSALYLCASSLSGGGYEQYFGPGTRLTVT.

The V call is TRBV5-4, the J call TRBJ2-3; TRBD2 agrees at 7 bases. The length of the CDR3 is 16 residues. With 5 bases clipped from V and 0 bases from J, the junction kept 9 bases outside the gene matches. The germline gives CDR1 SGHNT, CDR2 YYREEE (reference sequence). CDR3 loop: CASRSASGPSTDTQYF. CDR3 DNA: TGTGCCAGCAGGTCGGCTAGCGGCCCTAGCACAGATACGCAGTATTTT.

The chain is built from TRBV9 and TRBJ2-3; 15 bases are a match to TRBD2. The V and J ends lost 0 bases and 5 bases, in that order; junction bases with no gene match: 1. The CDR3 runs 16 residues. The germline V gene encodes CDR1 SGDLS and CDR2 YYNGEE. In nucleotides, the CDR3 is TGTGCCAGCAGCGTAGGGACTAGCGGGGGGGAAGATACGCAGTATTTT. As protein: CASSVGTSGGEDTQYF.

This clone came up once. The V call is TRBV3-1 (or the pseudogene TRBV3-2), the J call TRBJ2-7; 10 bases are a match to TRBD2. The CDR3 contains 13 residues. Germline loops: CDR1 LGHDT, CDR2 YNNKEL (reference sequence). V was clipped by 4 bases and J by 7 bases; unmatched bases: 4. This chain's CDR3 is CASSRLAGGEQYF. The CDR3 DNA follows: TGTGCCAGCAGCCGGTTAGCGGGGGGAGAGCAGTACTTC.

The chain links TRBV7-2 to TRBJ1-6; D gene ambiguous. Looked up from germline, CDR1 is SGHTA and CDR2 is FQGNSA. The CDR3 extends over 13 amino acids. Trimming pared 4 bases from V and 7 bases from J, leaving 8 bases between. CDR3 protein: CASSSQQNSPLHF. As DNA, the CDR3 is TGTGCCAGCAGCTCACAGCAAAATTCACCCCTCCACTTT.

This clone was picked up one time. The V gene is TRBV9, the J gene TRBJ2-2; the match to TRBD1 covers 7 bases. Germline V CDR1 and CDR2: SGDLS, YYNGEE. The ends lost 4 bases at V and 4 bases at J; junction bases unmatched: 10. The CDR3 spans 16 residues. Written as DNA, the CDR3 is TGTGCCAGCAGCCCCCTCCCGGCAGGGGGCACCGGGGAGCTGTTTTTT. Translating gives CASSPLPAGGTGELFF.

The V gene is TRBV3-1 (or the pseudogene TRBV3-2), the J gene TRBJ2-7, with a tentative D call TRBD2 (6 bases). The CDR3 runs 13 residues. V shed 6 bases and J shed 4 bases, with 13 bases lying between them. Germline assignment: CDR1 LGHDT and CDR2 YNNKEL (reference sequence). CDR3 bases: TGTGCCAGCAGTCCGGGACTCCCTTACGAGCAGTACTTC. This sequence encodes CASSPGLPYEQYF.

The CDR3 reads CASRPDRSPGQPQHF. The CDR3 region has the DNA TGTGCCAGCAGACCGGACAGAAGCCCCGGACAGCCCCAGCATTTT. The chain links TRBV6-5 to TRBJ1-5; possible D gene TRBD1, 6 bases. The CDR3 totals 15 residues. Germline V CDR1 and CDR2: MNHEY, SVGAGI. V gave up 6 bases and J gave up 7 bases, with 19 bases separating them.